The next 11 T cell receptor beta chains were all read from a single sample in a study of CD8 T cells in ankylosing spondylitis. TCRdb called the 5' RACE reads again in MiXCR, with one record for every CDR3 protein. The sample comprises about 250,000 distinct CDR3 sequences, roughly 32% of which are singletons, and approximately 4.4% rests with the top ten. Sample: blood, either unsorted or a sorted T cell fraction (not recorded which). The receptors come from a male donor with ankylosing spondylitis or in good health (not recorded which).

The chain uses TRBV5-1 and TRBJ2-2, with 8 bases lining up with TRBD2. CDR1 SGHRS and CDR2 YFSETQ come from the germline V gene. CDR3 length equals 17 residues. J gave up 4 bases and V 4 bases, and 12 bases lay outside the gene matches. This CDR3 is CASSPGLASRSTGELFF. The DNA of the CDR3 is TGCGCCAGCAGCCCCGGACTAGCCTCTAGGAGCACCGGGGAGCTGTTTTTT.

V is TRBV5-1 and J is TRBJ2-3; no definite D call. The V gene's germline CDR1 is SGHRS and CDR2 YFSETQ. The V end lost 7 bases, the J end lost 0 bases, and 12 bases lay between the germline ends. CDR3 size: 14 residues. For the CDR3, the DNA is TGCGCCAGCCGGTCGGGTCCCAGCACAGATACGCAGTATTTT. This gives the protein CASRSGPSTDTQYF.

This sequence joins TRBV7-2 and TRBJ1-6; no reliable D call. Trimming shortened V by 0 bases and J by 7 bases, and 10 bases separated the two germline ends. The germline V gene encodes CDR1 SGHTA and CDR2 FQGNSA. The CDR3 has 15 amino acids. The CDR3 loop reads CASSLAGQQNSPLHF. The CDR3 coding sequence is TGTGCCAGCAGCTTAGCGGGTCAGCAAAATTCACCCCTCCACTTT.

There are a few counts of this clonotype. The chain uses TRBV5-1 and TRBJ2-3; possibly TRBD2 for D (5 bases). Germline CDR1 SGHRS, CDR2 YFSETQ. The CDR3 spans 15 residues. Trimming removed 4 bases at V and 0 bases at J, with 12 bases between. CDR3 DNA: TGCGCCAGCAGCGCCGTCGGGGTTAGCACAGATACGCAGTATTTT. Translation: CASSAVGVSTDTQYF.

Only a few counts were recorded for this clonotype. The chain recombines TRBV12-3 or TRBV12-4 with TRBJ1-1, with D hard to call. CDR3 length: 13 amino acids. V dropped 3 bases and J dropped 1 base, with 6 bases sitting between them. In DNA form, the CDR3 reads TGTGCCAGCAGTTTCTATGGGAACACTGAAGCTTTCTTT. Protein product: CASSFYGNTEAFF.

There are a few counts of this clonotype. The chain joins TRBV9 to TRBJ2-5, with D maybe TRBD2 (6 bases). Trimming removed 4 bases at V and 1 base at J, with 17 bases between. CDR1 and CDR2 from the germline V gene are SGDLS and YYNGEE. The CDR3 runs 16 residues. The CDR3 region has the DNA TGTGCCAGCAGCACTCCGGTGGAGGGGATCCAAGAGACCCAGTACTTC. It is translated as CASSTPVEGIQETQYF.

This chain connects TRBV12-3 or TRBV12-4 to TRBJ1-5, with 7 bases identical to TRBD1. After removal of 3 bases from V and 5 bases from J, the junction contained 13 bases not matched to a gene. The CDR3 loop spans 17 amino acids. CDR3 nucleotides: TGTGCCAGCAGTTTCCGGACAGGTTCCACGGGGGATCAGCCCCAGCATTTT. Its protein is CASSFRTGSTGDQPQHF.

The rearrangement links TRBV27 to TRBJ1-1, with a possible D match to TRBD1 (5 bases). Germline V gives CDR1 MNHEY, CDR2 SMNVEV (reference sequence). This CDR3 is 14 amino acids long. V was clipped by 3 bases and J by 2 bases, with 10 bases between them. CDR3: CASSLNRDNTEAFF. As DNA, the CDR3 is TGTGCCAGCAGTTTGAACCGGGACAACACTGAAGCTTTCTTT.

The CDR3 DNA sequence: TGCAGTGCCGAAACTGGACAGGCCTACGAGCAGTACTTC. Translation gives CSAETGQAYEQYF. The rearrangement uses TRBV20-1 and TRBJ2-7; 7 nucleotides agree with TRBD1. V shed 6 bases and J 2 bases; nucleotides not matched to a gene: 7. The CDR3 loop spans 13 amino acids. CDR1 and CDR2 (germline): DFQATT, SNEGSKA (reference sequence).

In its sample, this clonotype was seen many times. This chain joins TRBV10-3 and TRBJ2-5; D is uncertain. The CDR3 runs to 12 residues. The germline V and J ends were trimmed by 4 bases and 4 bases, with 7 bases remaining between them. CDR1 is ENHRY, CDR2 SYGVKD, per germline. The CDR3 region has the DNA TGTGCCATCAGTGGGATGGGAGAGACCCAGTACTTC. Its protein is CAISGMGETQYF.

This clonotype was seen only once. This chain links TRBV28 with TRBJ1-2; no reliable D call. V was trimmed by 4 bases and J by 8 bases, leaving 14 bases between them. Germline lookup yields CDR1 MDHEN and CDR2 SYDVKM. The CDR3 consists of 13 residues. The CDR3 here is CASSSRTVEGYTF. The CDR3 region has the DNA TGTGCCAGCAGTTCTCGGACGGTAGAGGGCTACACCTTC.